This T cell receptor (beta chain) was sequenced during a study of T cells in Graves' hyperthyroidism and ophthalmopathy. With 6 bases removed from V and 7 bases from J, the gap between germline ends came to 15 bases. The CDR3 covers 13 residues. What was amplified from RNA transcripts were TCR beta CDR3 regions. In the first-round RT-PCR of the TCR CDR3, the HTBI primer set was used. Each CDR3 protein is one row after TCRdb ran MiXCR on the multiplex PCR reads. The data show more than 450,000 distinct CDR3 sequences, roughly 21% seen once. The rearrangement joins TRBV12-3 or TRBV12-4 to TRBJ1-2; D may be TRBD1 (5 bases). This TCR came from a man in his forties or fifties with Graves' ophthalmopathy. Sequences were obtained from blood. The CDR3 sequence is CASRVGRGSGYTF. Written as DNA, the CDR3 is TGTGCCAGCAGGGTGGGGAGGGGCAGTGGCTACACCTTC.